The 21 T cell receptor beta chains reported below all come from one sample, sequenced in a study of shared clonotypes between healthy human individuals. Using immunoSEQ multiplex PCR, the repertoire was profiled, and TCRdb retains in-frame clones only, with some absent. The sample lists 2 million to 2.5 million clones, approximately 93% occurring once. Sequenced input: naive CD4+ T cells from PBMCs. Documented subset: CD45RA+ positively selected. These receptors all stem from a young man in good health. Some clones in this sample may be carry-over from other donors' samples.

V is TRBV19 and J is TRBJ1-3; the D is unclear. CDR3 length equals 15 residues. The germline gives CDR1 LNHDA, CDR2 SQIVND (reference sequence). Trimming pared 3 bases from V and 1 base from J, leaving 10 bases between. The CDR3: CASSIMGFSGNTIYF. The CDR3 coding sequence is TGTGCCAGTAGTATCATGGGGTTTTCTGGAAACACCATATATTTT.

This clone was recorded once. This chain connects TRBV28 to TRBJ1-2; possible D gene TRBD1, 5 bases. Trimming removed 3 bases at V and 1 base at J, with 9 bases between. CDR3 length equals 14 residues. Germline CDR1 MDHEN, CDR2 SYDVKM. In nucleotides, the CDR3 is TGTGCCAGCAGTTTTCGACAGCTTAACTATGGCTACACCTTC. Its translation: CASSFRQLNYGYTF.

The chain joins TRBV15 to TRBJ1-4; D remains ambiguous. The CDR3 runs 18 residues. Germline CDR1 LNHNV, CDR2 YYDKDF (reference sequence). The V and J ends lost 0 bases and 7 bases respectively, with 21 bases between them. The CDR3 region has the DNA TGTGCCACCAGCAGAGATCATATCCGGGGAAGGGAGGGTGAAAAACTGTTTTTT. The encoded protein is CATSRDHIRGREGEKLFF.

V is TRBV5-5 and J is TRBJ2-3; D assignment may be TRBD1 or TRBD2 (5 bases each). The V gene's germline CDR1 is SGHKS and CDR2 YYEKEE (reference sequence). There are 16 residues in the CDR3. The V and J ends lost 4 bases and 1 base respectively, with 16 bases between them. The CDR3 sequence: CASSPGGGAGTDTQYF. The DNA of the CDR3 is TGTGCCAGCAGCCCGGGTGGGGGAGCGGGCACAGATACGCAGTATTTT.

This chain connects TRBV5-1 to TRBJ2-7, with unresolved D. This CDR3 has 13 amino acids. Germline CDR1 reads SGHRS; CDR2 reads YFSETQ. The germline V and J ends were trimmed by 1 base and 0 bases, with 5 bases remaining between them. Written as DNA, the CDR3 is TGCGCCAGCAGCTTGAAAACCTCCTACGAGCAGTACTTC. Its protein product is CASSLKTSYEQYF.

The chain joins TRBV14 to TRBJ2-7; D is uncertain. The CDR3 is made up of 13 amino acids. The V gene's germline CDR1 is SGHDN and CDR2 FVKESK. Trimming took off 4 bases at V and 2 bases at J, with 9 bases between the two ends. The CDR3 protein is CASSLHGPYEQYF. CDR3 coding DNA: TGTGCCAGCAGCCTACATGGGCCCTACGAGCAGTACTTC.

The CDR3 protein is CASSTWTGRRETQYF. CDR3 DNA sequence: TGTGCCAGCAGCACCTGGACAGGTAGGCGAGAGACCCAGTACTTC. The J gene is TRBJ2-5, the V gene TRBV9; TRBD1 matches at 7 bases. V lost 4 bases and J lost 4; bases outside the gene matches: 10. The CDR3 is made up of 15 amino acids. The germline V gene has CDR1 SGDLS and CDR2 YYNGEE.

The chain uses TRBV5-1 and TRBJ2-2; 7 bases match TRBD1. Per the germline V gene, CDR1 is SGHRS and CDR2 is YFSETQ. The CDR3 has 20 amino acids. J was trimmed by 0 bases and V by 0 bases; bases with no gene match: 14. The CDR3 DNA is TGCGCCAGCAGCTTGGGTTATGGGTTGACAGGGAAATCGAACACCGGGGAGCTGTTTTTT. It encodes CASSLGYGLTGKSNTGELFF.

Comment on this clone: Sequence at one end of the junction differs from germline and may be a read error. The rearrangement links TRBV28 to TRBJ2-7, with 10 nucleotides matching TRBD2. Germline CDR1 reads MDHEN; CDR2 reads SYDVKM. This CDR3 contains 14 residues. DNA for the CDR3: TGTGCCAGCAGTTTATCCCCCCTAGCGGGAGTCATGTCGTTC. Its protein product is CASSLSPLAGVMSF.

CDR3: CASSLEASRVYEQYF. For the CDR3, the DNA is TGTGCCAGCAGCTTAGAGGCCTCCCGGGTCTACGAGCAGTACTTC. The chain combines TRBV7-9 with TRBJ2-7; D gene uncertain. Germline CDR1 and CDR2: SEHNR and FQNEAQ (reference sequence). The CDR3 totals 15 residues. The V end was cut by 1 base, the J end by 3 bases, with 13 bases between.

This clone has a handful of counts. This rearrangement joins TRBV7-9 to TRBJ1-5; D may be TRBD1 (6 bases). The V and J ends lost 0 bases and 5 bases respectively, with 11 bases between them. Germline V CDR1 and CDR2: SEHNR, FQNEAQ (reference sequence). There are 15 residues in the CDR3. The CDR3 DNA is TGTGCCAGCAGCTTAGCCGGGGGCGGTTATCAGCCCCAGCATTTT. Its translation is CASSLAGGGYQPQHF.

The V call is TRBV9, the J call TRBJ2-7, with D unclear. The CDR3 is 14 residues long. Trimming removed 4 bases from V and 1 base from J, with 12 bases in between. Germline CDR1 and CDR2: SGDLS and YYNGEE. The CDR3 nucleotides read TGTGCCAGCAGCCCCTTTTACCTTTCCTACGAGCAGTACTTC. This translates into CASSPFYLSYEQYF.

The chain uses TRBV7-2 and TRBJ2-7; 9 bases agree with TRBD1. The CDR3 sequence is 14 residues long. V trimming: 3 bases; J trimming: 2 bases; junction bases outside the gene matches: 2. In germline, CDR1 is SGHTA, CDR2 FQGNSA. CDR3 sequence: CASSFRTGAYEQYF. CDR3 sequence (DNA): TGTGCCAGCAGCTTTCGGACAGGGGCCTACGAGCAGTACTTC.

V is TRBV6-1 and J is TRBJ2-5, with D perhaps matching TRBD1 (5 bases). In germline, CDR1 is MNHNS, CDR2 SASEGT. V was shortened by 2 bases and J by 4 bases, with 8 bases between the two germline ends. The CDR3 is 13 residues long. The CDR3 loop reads CASSERQGETQYF. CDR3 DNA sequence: TGTGCCAGCAGTGAACGGCAGGGAGAGACCCAGTACTTC.

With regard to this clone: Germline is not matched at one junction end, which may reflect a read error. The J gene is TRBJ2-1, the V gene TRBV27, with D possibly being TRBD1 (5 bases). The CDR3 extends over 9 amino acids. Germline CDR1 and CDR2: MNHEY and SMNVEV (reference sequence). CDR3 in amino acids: CASSFDRLF. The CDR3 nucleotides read TGTGCCAGCAGTTTCGACAGACTCTTC.

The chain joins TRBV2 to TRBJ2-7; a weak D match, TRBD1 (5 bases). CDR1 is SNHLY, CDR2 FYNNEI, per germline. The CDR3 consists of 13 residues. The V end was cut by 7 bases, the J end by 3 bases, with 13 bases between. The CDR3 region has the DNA TGTGCCAGCAAGGGGCCACGCGACTACGAGCAGTACTTC. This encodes CASKGPRDYEQYF. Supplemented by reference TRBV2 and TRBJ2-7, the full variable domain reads EPEVTQTPSHQVTQMGQEVILRCVPISNHLYFYWYRQILGQKVEFLVSFYNNEISEKSEIFDDQFSVERPDGSNFTLKIRSTKLEDSAMYFCASKGPRDYEQYFGPGTRLTVT.

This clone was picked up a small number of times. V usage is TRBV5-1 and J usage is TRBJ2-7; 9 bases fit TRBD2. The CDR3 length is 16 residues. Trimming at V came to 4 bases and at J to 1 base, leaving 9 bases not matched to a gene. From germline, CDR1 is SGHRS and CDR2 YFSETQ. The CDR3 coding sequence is TGCGCCAGCAGCCCCGGTGGCGGGAGGGCATCCTACGAGCAGTACTTC. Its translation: CASSPGGGRASYEQYF.

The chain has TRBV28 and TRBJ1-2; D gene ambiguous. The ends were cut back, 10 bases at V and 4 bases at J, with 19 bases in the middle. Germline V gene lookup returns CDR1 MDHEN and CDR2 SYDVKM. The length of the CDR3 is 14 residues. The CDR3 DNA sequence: TGTGCCATCCATCCAGGCAGTATCCCCTATGGCTACACCTTC. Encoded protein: CAIHPGSIPYGYTF.

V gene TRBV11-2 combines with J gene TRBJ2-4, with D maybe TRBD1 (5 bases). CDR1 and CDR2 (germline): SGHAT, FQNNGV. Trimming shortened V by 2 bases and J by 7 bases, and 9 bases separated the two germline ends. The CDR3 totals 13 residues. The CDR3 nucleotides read TGTGCCAGCAGCTTATCAGGGATGAACATTCAGTACTTC. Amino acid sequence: CASSLSGMNIQYF.

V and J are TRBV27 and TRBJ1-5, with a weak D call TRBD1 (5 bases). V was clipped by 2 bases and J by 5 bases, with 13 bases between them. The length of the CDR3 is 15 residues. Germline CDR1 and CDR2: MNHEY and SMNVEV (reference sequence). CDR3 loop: CASSLGGKSHQPQHF. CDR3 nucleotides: TGTGCCAGCAGTTTAGGGGGTAAAAGTCATCAGCCCCAGCATTTT.

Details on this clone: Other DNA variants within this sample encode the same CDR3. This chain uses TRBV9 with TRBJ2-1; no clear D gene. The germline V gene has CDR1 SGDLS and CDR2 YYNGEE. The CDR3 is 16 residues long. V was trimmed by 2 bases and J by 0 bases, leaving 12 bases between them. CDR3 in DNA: TGTGCCAGCAGCGTCGAGCCCACCAGCTCCTACAATGAGCAGTTCTTC. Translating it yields CASSVEPTSSYNEQFF.